This T cell receptor beta chain comes out of a study of molecular identifiers for immune sequencing clone quantification. TCRdb analysed the PCR reads with MiXCR anew, one entry per CDR3 protein. This table has 400,000 to 600,000 distinct CDR3 sequences, 20% to 25% appearing once. This clonotype was seen repeatedly, ten times or more. The V gene's germline CDR1 is LNHDA and CDR2 SQIVND (reference sequence). This CDR3 comprises 15 residues. The V segment lost 3 bases and the J segment 1 base; nucleotides outside the gene matches: 5. This TCR derives from a human donor in good health. Some libraries in this study had Jurkat cell RNA spiked in. Source material: naive CD8+ T cells from blood, with Jurkat cell RNA spiked in. Subset of the sample: FACS-sorted CD8+CD4-CCR7+CD45RA+ naive T cells. This rearrangement joins TRBV19 to TRBJ1-1; 7 positions match TRBD1. For the CDR3, the DNA is TGTGCCAGTAGTATTACAGGGGCGGCGAACACTGAAGCTTTCTTT. Translating gives CASSITGAANTEAFF.